A selection of T cell receptor beta chains follows, all from one sample in a study of CD8+CD57+ T cells in acquired aplastic anemia. Each CDR3 protein gets one entry after TCRdb re-called the reads with MiXCR. The table shows under 350,000 distinct CDR3 sequences, with roughly 61% occurring only once. Material for sequencing was sorted CD4+, CD8+, or CD8+CD57+ T cells (not recorded which) from PBMCs. The receptors were gathered from a human donor with aplastic anemia. Each CDR3 is given with its conserved first and last residue.

j_gene,v_gene,CDR3aa
TRBJ1-1,TRBV5-1,CASTENTEAFF
TRBJ1-2,TRBV6-1,CASSEPAVEYGYTF
TRBJ2-7,TRBV19,CASSMGGGEQYF
TRBJ1-3,TRBV2,CASSGQLSGNTIYF
TRBJ2-3,TRBV9,CASSRVGNQDTQYF
TRBJ2-5,TRBV5-1,CASSYRGGQETQYF
TRBJ1-1,TRBV7-9,CASSPIPGQGRYTEAFF
TRBJ1-5,TRBV2,CATRQGANQPQHF
TRBJ1-2,TRBV20-1,CSASGTTFNYGYTF
TRBJ1-5,TRBV10-3,CAIARDSNQPQHF
TRBJ2-3,TRBV19,CASSIRLSDTQYF
TRBJ2-2,TRBV11-3,CASSPRAAIDKGELFF
TRBJ2-6,TRBV7-2,CASSLALAGPGRVLTF
TRBJ2-1,TRBV25-1,CATGGGIYNEQFF
TRBJ1-2,TRBV24-1,CATSATAAYGYTF
TRBJ2-1,TRBV6-1,CASTLLGLPNNEQFF
TRBJ2-7,TRBV12-3/TRBV12-4,CASSLGVRGPYEQYF
TRBJ2-3,TRBV5-1,CASSSRQVPGDTQYF
TRBJ2-5,TRBV19,CASSITTGRGLETQYF
TRBJ2-7,TRBV7-3,CASGAGVELYF
TRBJ1-1,TRBV3-1,CASSPPTGLNTEAFF
TRBJ2-3,TRBV20-1,CSARPSGRAADTQYF
TRBJ2-5,TRBV4-1,CASRLAGGLGETQYF
TRBJ2-1,TRBV29-1,CSVTGGNEQFF
TRBJ2-7,TRBV4-1,CASSQDMVLYEQYF
TRBJ1-2,TRBV7-6,CASSLAGTGVGYTF
TRBJ1-3,TRBV19,CASSLLPSDGNTIYF